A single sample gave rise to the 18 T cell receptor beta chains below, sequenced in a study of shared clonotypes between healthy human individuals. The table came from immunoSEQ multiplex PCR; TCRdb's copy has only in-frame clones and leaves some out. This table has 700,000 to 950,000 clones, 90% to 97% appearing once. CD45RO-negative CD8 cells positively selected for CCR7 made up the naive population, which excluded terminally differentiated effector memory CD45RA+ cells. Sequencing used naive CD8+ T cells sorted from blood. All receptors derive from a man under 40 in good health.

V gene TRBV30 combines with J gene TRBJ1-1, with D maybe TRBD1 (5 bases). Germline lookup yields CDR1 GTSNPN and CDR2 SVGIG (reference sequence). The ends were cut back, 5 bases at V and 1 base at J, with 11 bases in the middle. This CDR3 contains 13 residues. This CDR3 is CAWRGQENTEAFF. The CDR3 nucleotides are TGTGCCTGGCGAGGACAAGAGAACACTGAAGCTTTCTTT.

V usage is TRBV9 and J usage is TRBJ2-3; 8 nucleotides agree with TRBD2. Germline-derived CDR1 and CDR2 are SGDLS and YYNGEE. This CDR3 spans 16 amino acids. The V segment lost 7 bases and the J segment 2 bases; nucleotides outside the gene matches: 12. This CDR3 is CASEGREAGHTDTQYF. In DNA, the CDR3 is TGTGCCAGCGAGGGGCGGGAGGCGGGACACACAGATACGCAGTATTTT. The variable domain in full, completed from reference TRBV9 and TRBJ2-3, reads DSGVTQTPKHLITATGQRVTLRCSPRSGDLSVYWYQQSLDQGLQFLIQYYNGEERAKGNILERFSAQQFPDLHSELNLSSLELGDSALYFCASEGREAGHTDTQYFGPGTRLTVL.

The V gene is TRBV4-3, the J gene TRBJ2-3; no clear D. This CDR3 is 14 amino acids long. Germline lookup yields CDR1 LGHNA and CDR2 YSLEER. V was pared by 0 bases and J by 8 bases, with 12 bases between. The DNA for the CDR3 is TGCGCCAGCAGCCAAGATATAGGCGATGCTACGCAGTATTTT. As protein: CASSQDIGDATQYF.

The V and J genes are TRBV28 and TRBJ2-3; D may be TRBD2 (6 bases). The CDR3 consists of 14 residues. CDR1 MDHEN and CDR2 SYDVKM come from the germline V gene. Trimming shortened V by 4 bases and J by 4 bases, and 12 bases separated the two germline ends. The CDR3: CASSSPTSSDTQYF. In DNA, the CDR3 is TGTGCCAGCAGTTCCCCGACTAGTTCAGATACGCAGTATTTT.

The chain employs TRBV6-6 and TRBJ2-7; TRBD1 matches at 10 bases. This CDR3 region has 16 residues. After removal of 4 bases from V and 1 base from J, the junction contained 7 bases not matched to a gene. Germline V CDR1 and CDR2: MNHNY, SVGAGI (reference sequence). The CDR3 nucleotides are TGTGCCAGCAGTTCCCGGGACAGGGGCAAATCCTACGAGCAGTACTTC. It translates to CASSSRDRGKSYEQYF.

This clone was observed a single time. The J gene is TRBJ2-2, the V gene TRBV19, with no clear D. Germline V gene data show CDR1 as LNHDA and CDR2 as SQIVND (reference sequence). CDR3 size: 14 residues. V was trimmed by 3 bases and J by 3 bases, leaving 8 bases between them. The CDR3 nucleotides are TGTGCCAGTAGTATCTCAATGTACACCGGGGAGCTGTTTTTT. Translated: CASSISMYTGELFF.

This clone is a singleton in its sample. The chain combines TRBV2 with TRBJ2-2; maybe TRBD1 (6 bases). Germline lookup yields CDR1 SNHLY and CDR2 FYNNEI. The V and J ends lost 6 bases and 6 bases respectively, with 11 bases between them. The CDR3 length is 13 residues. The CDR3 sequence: CASRNRVAGELFF. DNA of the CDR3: TGTGCCAGCAGAAACAGGGTAGCCGGGGAGCTGTTTTTT.

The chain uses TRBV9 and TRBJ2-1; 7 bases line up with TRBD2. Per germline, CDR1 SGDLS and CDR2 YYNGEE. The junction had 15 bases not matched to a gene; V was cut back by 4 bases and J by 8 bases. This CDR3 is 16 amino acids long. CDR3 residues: CASSPSGGMGADEQFF. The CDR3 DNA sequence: TGTGCCAGCAGCCCCTCGGGGGGAATGGGCGCAGATGAGCAGTTCTTC.

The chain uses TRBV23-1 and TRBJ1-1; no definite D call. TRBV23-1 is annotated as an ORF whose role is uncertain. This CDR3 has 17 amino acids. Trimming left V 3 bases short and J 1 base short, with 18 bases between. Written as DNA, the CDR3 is TGCGCCAGCAGTCATGCGGTGGGCGCCCATGGGAACACTGAAGCTTTCTTT. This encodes CASSHAVGAHGNTEAFF.

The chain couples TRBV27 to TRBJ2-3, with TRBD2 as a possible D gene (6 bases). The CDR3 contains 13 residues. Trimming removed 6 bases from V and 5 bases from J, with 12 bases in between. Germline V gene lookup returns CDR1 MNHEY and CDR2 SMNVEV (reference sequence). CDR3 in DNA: TGTGCCAGCAGCTTCGGGAGTTTAGATACGCAGTATTTT. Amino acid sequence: CASSFGSLDTQYF.

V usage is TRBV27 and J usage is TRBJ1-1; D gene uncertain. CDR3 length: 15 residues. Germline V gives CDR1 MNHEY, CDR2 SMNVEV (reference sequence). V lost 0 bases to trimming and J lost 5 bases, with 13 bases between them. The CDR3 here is CASSLSTPGRTEAFF. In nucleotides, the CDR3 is TGTGCCAGCAGTTTATCGACCCCCGGGCGGACTGAAGCTTTCTTT.

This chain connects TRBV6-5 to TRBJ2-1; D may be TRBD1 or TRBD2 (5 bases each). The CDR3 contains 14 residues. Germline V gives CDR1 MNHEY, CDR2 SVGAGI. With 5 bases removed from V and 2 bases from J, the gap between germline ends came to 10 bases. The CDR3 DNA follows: TGTGCCAGCAGTCTTCGGGGCACCTACAATGAGCAGTTCTTC. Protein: CASSLRGTYNEQFF.

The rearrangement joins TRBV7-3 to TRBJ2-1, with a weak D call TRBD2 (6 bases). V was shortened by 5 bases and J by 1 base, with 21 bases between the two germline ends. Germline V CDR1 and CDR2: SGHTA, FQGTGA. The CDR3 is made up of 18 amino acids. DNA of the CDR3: TGTGCCAGCAGCCAGTGGGGCGGCTCAGCGGGTTCCTACAATGAGCAGTTCTTC. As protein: CASSQWGGSAGSYNEQFF.

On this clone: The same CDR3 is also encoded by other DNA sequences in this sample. The CDR3 is CASSSNYGYTF. CDR3 nucleotides: TGTGCCAGCAGTAGTAACTATGGCTACACCTTC. The V gene is TRBV28, the J gene TRBJ1-2, with D hard to call. V was shortened by 5 bases and J by 1 base, with 2 bases between the two germline ends. The CDR3 runs 11 residues. Germline lookup yields CDR1 MDHEN and CDR2 SYDVKM.

This chain's CDR3 is CASSELVSGNTDTQYF. The CDR3 region has the DNA TGTGCCAGCAGTGAATTAGTTAGCGGAAACACAGATACGCAGTATTTT. This chain links TRBV6-1 with TRBJ2-3; TRBD2 is a possible D gene (6 bases). The V end lost 2 bases, the J end lost 2 bases, and 14 bases lay between the germline ends. CDR3 size: 16 residues. CDR1 and CDR2 from the germline V gene are MNHNS and SASEGT.

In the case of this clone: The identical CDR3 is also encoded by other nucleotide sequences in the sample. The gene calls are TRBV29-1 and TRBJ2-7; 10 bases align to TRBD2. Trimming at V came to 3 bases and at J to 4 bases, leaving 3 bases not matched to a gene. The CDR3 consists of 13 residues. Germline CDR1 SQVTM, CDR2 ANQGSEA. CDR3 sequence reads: CSVELAGGYEQYF. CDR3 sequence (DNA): TGCAGCGTTGAGTTAGCGGGAGGATACGAGCAGTACTTC.

CDR3 loop: CASSYRVGTNYGYTF. CDR3 DNA: TGTGCCAGCAGTTACAGGGTGGGGACTAACTATGGCTACACCTTC. The chain links TRBV5-5 to TRBJ1-2, with a possible D match to TRBD1 (6 bases). Trimming shortened V by 5 bases and J by 0 bases, and 14 bases separated the two germline ends. From germline, CDR1 is SGHKS and CDR2 YYEKEE (reference sequence). The CDR3 sequence is 15 residues long.

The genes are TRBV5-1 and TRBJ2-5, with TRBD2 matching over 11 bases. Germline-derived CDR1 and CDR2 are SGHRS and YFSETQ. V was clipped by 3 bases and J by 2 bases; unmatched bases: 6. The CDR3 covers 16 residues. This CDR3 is CASSSWGTSGQETQYF. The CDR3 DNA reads TGCGCCAGCAGCTCGTGGGGGACTAGCGGACAAGAGACCCAGTACTTC.